This T cell receptor (beta chain) was profiled in a study of blood T cell repertoires in COVID-19. Across the study: Samples of COVID-19 (acute and convalescent) were obtained from the United States, Italy and Spain. T cells, B-cell-depleted T cells, or PBMCs provided the cDNA or gDNA that served as material.

This CDR3 is 13 amino acids long. V lost 2 bases and J lost 5, with 9 bases in between. Germline-derived CDR1 and CDR2 are MDHEN and SYDVKM. Per the study methods: Reference gene primers were amplified, and this amplification served to estimate nucleated cell counts. The protocol was immunoSEQ multiplex PCR, while the TCRdb copy is restricted to in-frame clones and leaves out a portion. That table is the source of V, J and clone size, and D and trimming were worked out from the DNA. The sample includes roughly 100,000 clones, about two thirds of them seen just once. The chain employs TRBV28 and TRBJ1-2, with D perhaps matching TRBD1 (6 bases). The source material was peripheral blood. This clonotype originated in a human donor with acute or convalescent COVID-19. The donor label of this sample is uncertain. The CDR3 is CASSLTGSYGYTF. The CDR3 coding sequence is TGTGCCAGCAGTTTAACAGGGAGTTATGGCTACACCTTC.